One and the same sample provided the 8 T cell receptor beta chains below, sequenced in a study of control samples from healthy donors and cancer patients. Profiled with immunoSEQ multiplex PCR; TCRdb holds only in-frame clones, not every one. The repertoire holds over 65,000 clones, with roughly 91% as singletons. What was sequenced was PBMCs. Source of these receptors: a woman between 50 and 59 years old with colorectal cancer.

The V call is TRBV10-3, the J call TRBJ1-4; D unclear. The CDR3 sequence is 15 residues long. The V gene lost 6 bases and the J gene lost 8 bases, with 19 bases spanning the gap. Germline-derived CDR1 and CDR2 are ENHRY and SYGVKD. CDR3 loop: CAISQTGLPDEKLFF. CDR3 in DNA: TGTGCCATCAGCCAAACCGGACTGCCGGACGAAAAACTGTTTTTT.

J is TRBJ1-1 and V is TRBV2; 7 bases map to TRBD1. V shed 5 bases and J 5 bases; nucleotides not matched to a gene: 8. CDR1 SNHLY and CDR2 FYNNEI come from the germline V gene. The CDR3 has 14 amino acids. The CDR3 sequence is CASSFDRVLTEAFF. CDR3 coding DNA: TGTGCCAGCAGTTTTGACAGGGTGTTGACTGAAGCTTTCTTT.

This clone was seen a few times. The chain uses TRBV4-3 and TRBJ2-1; 15 bases are a match to TRBD2. The CDR3 consists of 16 residues. The trim removed 3 bases at V and 4 bases at J, leaving 1 base unmatched. In germline, CDR1 is LGHNA, CDR2 YSLEER. CDR3 bases: TGCGCCAGCAGCCAGGGACTAGCGGGGGGATACAATGAGCAGTTCTTC. Its protein is CASSQGLAGGYNEQFF.

For this clone: A junction end diverges from the germline sequence, so it may reflect a read error. The gene calls are TRBV5-1 and TRBJ1-1; the match to TRBD1 covers 9 bases. CDR1 is SGHRS and CDR2 is YFSETQ in the germline V gene. The CDR3 consists of 12 residues. The CDR3 DNA reads as TGCGCCAGCAGCTTGGAAAACAGGGGGCCGATCTTT. Its translation: CASSLENRGPIF.

The chain is built from TRBV20-1 and TRBJ2-1; D is perhaps TRBD1 or TRBD2 (5 bases each). Germline V CDR1 and CDR2: DFQATT, SNEGSKA (reference sequence). V gave up 3 bases and J gave up 9 bases, with 21 bases separating them. The CDR3 is made up of 15 amino acids. CDR3 coding DNA: TGCAGTGCTAGTTCAGGGATAAACGTCGGGGTTGAGCAGTTCTTC. Amino acids: CSASSGINVGVEQFF.

Only a few counts were recorded for this clone. This chain joins TRBV2 and TRBJ2-3, with TRBD2 matching 7 bases. CDR3 length: 14 amino acids. Germline V gives CDR1 SNHLY, CDR2 FYNNEI. V was pared by 8 bases and J by 4 bases, with 9 bases of the junction left unmatched. The CDR3 protein is CASETGGVADTQYF. CDR3 DNA sequence: TGTGCCAGCGAAACTGGGGGGGTGGCAGATACGCAGTATTTT.

This chain uses TRBV15 with TRBJ2-4, with D perhaps matching TRBD1 (6 bases). Per germline, CDR1 LNHNV and CDR2 YYDKDF (reference sequence). The V end lost 11 bases, the J end lost 1 base, and 15 bases lay between the germline ends. There are 14 residues in the CDR3. The CDR3 DNA is TGTGCCCCAGGACAGATAAGCGCCAAAAACATTCAGTACTTC. Translated: CAPGQISAKNIQYF.

This chain links TRBV12-3 or TRBV12-4 with TRBJ2-5; no clear D. The CDR3 has 13 residues. The germline V and J ends were trimmed by 3 bases and 1 base, with 6 bases remaining between them. This CDR3 is CASSFRSQETQYF. The CDR3 DNA sequence: TGTGCCAGCAGTTTCCGTAGCCAAGAGACCCAGTACTTC.